The next 21 T cell receptor beta chains were all read from a single sample in a study of blood T cell dynamics during melanoma immunotherapy. Using immunoSEQ multiplex PCR, the repertoire was profiled, and TCRdb retains in-frame clones only, with some absent. The sample shows a few thousand clones, more than 70% of them seen only once. Time point given: week 3, after first cycle of checkpoint inhibitor. The material sequenced was blood, taken from a patient treated with checkpoint blockade. The receptors derive from a human donor with melanoma.

The chain links TRBV6-1 to TRBJ1-2; D unresolved. The CDR3 totals 12 residues. Germline CDR1 reads MNHNS; CDR2 reads SASEGT. Trimming cost V 5 bases and J 2 bases, with 6 bases left between them. CDR3 sequence: CASSPPNYGYTF. The CDR3, as DNA: TGTGCCAGCAGTCCCCCCAACTATGGCTACACCTTC.

This rearrangement joins TRBV7-9 to TRBJ1-3; maybe TRBD1 (5 bases). Germline assignment: CDR1 SEHNR and CDR2 FQNEAQ (reference sequence). CDR3 length: 15 amino acids. Between the trimmed V and J ends, which lost 1 base and 4 bases, there was a span of 11 bases. The DNA for the CDR3 is TGTGCCAGCAGCTTAGGGACCGGGGGAGGAAACACCATATATTTT. This encodes CASSLGTGGGNTIYF.

The V gene is TRBV6-5, the J gene TRBJ1-5, with 9 bases fitting TRBD1. Germline V gene sequence: CDR1 MNHEY, CDR2 SVGAGI. V lost 5 bases, J lost 1 base, and 3 bases stayed unmatched. The CDR3 loop spans 15 amino acids. Here the CDR3 DNA reads TGTGCCAGCAGTACAGGGGGCGAGAGCAATCAGCCCCAGCATTTT. It translates to CASSTGGESNQPQHF.

This chain links TRBV7-9 with TRBJ2-5, with 11 bases matching TRBD2. The CDR3 covers 16 residues. With 4 bases clipped from V and 3 bases from J, the junction kept 7 bases outside the gene matches. Looked up from germline, CDR1 is SEHNR and CDR2 is FQNEAQ (reference sequence). The CDR3 DNA reads TGTGCCAGCAGCTCCAGGACTAGCGGGTGGAAAGAGACCCAGTACTTC. It yields the protein CASSSRTSGWKETQYF. Drawing the rest from reference TRBV7-9 and TRBJ2-5, the complete variable domain is DTGVSQNPRHKITKRGQNVTFRCDPISEHNRLYWYRQTLGQGPEFLTYFQNEAQLEKSRLLSDRFSAERPKGSFSTLEIQRTEQGDSAMYLCASSSRTSGWKETQYFGPGTRLLVL.

This clone has a single count. This rearrangement joins TRBV19 to TRBJ1-5; tentative D call: TRBD1 (6 bases). V lost 0 bases, J lost 4 bases, and 13 bases lay in between. Germline-derived CDR1 and CDR2 are LNHDA and SQIVND (reference sequence). CDR3 length: 16 amino acids. CDR3 DNA: TGTGCCAGTAGTATAGACCCGGGGGCTTGGAATCAGCCCCAGCATTTT. It specifies CASSIDPGAWNQPQHF.

This clone came up a few times. The chain is built from TRBV7-2 and TRBJ1-3; tentative D call: TRBD1 (6 bases). Germline V CDR1 and CDR2: SGHTA, FQGNSA. This CDR3 is built from 14 residues. V was clipped by 1 base and J by 6 bases, with 10 bases between them. The CDR3 nucleotides are TGTGCCAGCAGCTTAGGGACAGATAAAAACACCATATATTTT. Its translation: CASSLGTDKNTIYF.

The J gene is TRBJ1-2, the V gene TRBV5-1, with D tentatively TRBD1 (5 bases). Per germline, CDR1 SGHRS and CDR2 YFSETQ. The CDR3 sequence is 14 residues long. V was trimmed by 7 bases and J by 4 bases, leaving 17 bases between them. The CDR3 bases are TGCGCCAGCTCTGGGGACGGCCAAACCTATGGCTACACCTTC. This gives the protein CASSGDGQTYGYTF.

The chain recombines TRBV29-1 with TRBJ1-4; 8 nucleotides agree with TRBD1. Germline lookup yields CDR1 SQVTM and CDR2 ANQGSEA. The CDR3 is 13 amino acids. J gave up 7 bases and V 7 bases, and 8 bases lay outside the gene matches. Here the CDR3 reads CSARTGMIEKLFF. Here the CDR3 DNA reads TGCAGCGCCCGGACAGGGATGATTGAAAAACTGTTTTTT. Combining the CDR3 with reference TRBV29-1 and TRBJ1-4 gives the whole variable domain SAVISQKPSRDICQRGTSLTIQCQVDSQVTMMFWYRQQPGQSLTLIATANQGSEATYESGFVIDKFPISRPNLTFSTLTVSNMSPEDSSIYLCSARTGMIEKLFFGSGTQLSVL.

The V gene is TRBV7-2, the J gene TRBJ2-7; D unresolved. Trimming cost V 3 bases and J 0 bases, with 12 bases left between them. This CDR3 has 15 residues. The germline gives CDR1 SGHTA, CDR2 FQGNSA. CDR3 in amino acids: CASSFQIDLSYEQYF. In DNA, the CDR3 is TGTGCCAGCAGCTTTCAGATCGACCTCTCCTACGAGCAGTACTTC.

V is TRBV6-4 and J is TRBJ2-7; maybe TRBD1 (6 bases). The V gene's germline CDR1 is MRHNA and CDR2 SNTAGT. CDR3 length: 16 residues. With 8 bases removed from V and 4 bases from J, the gap between germline ends came to 24 bases. The CDR3 nucleotides are TGTGCCAGCTACGCTACAAGACAGGCAACGTATTACGAGCAGTACTTC. Encoded protein: CASYATRQATYYEQYF.

This clone came up once. This chain uses TRBV6-1 with TRBJ2-7; 7 bases are shared with TRBD2. This CDR3 comprises 14 residues. Germline V gene lookup returns CDR1 MNHNS and CDR2 SASEGT. The V gene end was trimmed by 1 base and the J gene end by 7 bases; junction bases not matched to a gene: 7. The DNA of the CDR3 is TGTGCCAGCAGTGAAGGGACTAGGAGCCGGGAGCAGTACTTC. It yields the protein CASSEGTRSREQYF.

The genes are TRBV6-5 and TRBJ1-2; D gene unclear. The CDR3 contains 13 residues. V was cut by 0 bases and J by 8 bases, with 10 bases left in between. The germline CDR1 and CDR2 sequences are MNHEY and SVGAGI. Written as DNA, the CDR3 is TGTGCCAGCAGTTACTCTCGGAATAGCGGCTACACCTTC. Its translation is CASSYSRNSGYTF.

This clone was recorded once. This chain links TRBV6-6 with TRBJ1-5; D is possibly TRBD1 (5 bases). The CDR3 is 14 residues long. V lost 0 bases, J lost 7 bases, and 10 bases lay in between. Germline V CDR1 and CDR2: MNHNY, SVGAGI (reference sequence). The DNA for the CDR3 is TGTGCCAGCAGTTACTCCGGGGCAGCCCAGCCCCAGCATTTT. Protein product: CASSYSGAAQPQHF.

Comments on this clone: This CDR3 is also generated by other DNA sequences in the sample. The J gene is TRBJ1-3, the V gene TRBV7-9; TRBD1 agrees at 9 bases. From germline, CDR1 is SEHNR and CDR2 FQNEAQ (reference sequence). This CDR3 comprises 18 residues. The J segment lost 0 bases and the V segment lost 3 bases, leaving 9 bases of the junction unmatched. As DNA, the CDR3 is TGTGCCAGCAGCTTTAGGACAGGGGTCTCAAACTCTGGAAACACCATATATTTT. This translates into CASSFRTGVSNSGNTIYF.

The chain couples TRBV4-2 to TRBJ1-5; the match to TRBD1 covers 8 bases. This CDR3 has 14 amino acids. Germline trimming cut 6 bases from V and 5 bases from J; bases unmatched to any gene: 6. Germline assignment: CDR1 LGHNA and CDR2 YNFKEQ. CDR3 sequence: CASRDGTGYQPQHF. In nucleotides, the CDR3 is TGTGCCAGCAGGGACGGGACAGGCTATCAGCCCCAGCATTTT.

This chain links TRBV28 with TRBJ2-3, with no clear D. This CDR3 is built from 13 residues. The germline V gene has CDR1 MDHEN and CDR2 SYDVKM. Trimming removed 6 bases at V and 2 bases at J, with 9 bases between. CDR3 in DNA: TGTGCCAGCAGGTGGGTCAACACAGATACGCAGTATTTT. Translation: CASRWVNTDTQYF.

In its sample, this clone was seen once. The chain uses TRBV10-2 and TRBJ2-7; 10 positions match TRBD1. V was clipped by 5 bases and J by 0 bases; unmatched bases: 7. CDR3 length: 16 amino acids. CDR1 is WSHSY, CDR2 SAAADI, per germline. CDR3 nucleotides: TGCGCCAGCAGTCCCGGGACAGGGGCCCGCTCCTACGAGCAGTACTTC. Its protein is CASSPGTGARSYEQYF.

This clone came up once. This chain's CDR3 is CASSYGTSWDEQYF. DNA for the CDR3: TGTGCCAGCAGTTACGGGACTAGCTGGGACGAGCAGTACTTC. The chain employs TRBV6-9 and TRBJ2-7; TRBD2 matches 9 bases. V lost 3 bases to trimming and J lost 5 bases; unmatched junction nucleotides: 5. Germline lookup yields CDR1 MNHGY and CDR2 SVAAGI. CDR3 length equals 14 residues.

For this clone: Mismatch with germline at one junction end may stem from a read error. The rearrangement links TRBV30 to TRBJ1-2; no reliable D call. The germline gives CDR1 GTSNPN, CDR2 SVGIG (reference sequence). This CDR3 has 17 residues. This CDR3 reads CAWSSMQRRYYADGYIF. The CDR3 DNA reads as TGTGCCTGGAGTTCTATGCAGAGACGGTACTATGCCGATGGCTACATCTTC.

The chain uses TRBV7-8 and TRBJ1-2; D is unresolved. The CDR3 has 14 residues. Germline V gives CDR1 SGHVS, CDR2 FQNEAQ. The V gene lost 1 base and the J gene lost 8 bases, with 14 bases spanning the gap. The CDR3 region has the DNA TGTGCCAGCAGCTTAGATACCCGCCTGAGAGGCTACACCTTC. Translating it yields CASSLDTRLRGYTF.

This chain joins TRBV9 and TRBJ1-6, with a possible D match to TRBD1 (6 bases). The V and J ends lost 0 bases and 8 bases respectively, with 6 bases between them. Germline V gene data show CDR1 as SGDLS and CDR2 as YYNGEE. The CDR3 contains 13 residues. The CDR3 spells CASSVGTDSPLHF. The CDR3 nucleotides are TGTGCCAGCAGCGTAGGGACAGATTCACCCCTCCACTTT.